The clone carrying this TCR beta chain was found once. What it binds is not known. This sample is part of a study of cytomegalovirus exposure and HLA in healthy donors. The PCR had 60 Vbeta and 13 Jbeta primers. Profiled with immunoSEQ multiplex PCR; TCRdb holds only in-frame clones, not every one. The repertoire includes about 160,000 clones, 60% to 80% of them detected once, and 4% to 5% sits in the top ten. Germline loops: CDR1 SGHDT, CDR2 YYEEEE. This CDR3 comprises 15 residues. Losses at the gene ends were 4 bases for V and 2 bases for J; bases not matched to a gene: 5. Study-wide results and limits: More clonal expansion characterized HLA-associated TCR beta chains than equally common others in a later analysis.

The sequenced sample was PBMCs. This receptor was obtained from a young man in good health and CMV-seropositive. The V gene is TRBV5-6, the J gene TRBJ2-3, with 9 positions matching TRBD2. The CDR3 region is CASSRRGGLTDTQYF. The CDR3 DNA reads TGTGCCAGCAGCCGGCGGGGGGGCCTCACAGATACGCAGTATTTT.